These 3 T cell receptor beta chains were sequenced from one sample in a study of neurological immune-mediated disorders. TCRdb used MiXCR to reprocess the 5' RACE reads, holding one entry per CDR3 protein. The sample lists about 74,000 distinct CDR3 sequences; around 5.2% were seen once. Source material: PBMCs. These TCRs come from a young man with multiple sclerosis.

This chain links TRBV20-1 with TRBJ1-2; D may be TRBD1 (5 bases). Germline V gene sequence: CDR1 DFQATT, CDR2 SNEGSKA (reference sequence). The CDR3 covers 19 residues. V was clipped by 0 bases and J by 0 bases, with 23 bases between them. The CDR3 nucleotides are TGCAGTGCTAGAGATTCGGCAGGGACGGGGCTTTCGGCTAACTATGGCTACACCTTC. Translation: CSARDSAGTGLSANYGYTF.

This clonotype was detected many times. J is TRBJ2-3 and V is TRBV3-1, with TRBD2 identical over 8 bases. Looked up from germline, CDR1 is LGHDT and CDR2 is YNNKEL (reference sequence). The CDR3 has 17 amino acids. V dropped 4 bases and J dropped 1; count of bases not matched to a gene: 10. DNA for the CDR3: TGTGCCAGCAGCCTGAGGGATTGGCGGGGGGGCACAGATACGCAGTATTTT. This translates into CASSLRDWRGGTDTQYF.

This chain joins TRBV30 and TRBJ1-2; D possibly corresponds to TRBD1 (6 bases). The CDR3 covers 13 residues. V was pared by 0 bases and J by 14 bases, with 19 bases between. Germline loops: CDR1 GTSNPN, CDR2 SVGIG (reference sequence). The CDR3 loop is CAWSVSTGSPITF. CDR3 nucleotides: TGTGCCTGGAGTGTTAGTACAGGGTCACCCATAACCTTC.